Sequencing of this TCR beta chain was carried out in a study of esophageal squamous cell carcinoma under preoperative chemotherapy. As for the study in general: Both tumor-infiltrating lymphocytes and peripheral blood T cells had their TCR repertoires profiled.

Study conclusions and caveats: Paclitaxel-nedaplatin therapy caused immediate, substantial clonotype frequency changes. Chemotherapy was followed by significantly higher TCR diversity in peripheral T cells only, not tumor-infiltrating lymphocytes.

The CDR3 sequence is 15 residues long. Germline V gene lookup returns CDR1 MNHNS and CDR2 SASEGT. Trimming cost V 5 bases and J 5 bases, with 16 bases left between them. This clonotype showed up many times. Its cognate antigen is unknown. Regarding time point: before preoperative PTX-NDP chemotherapy. Paclitaxel-nedaplatin chemotherapy was given to patients ahead of their surgery. TCRdb reprocessed the PCR reads via MiXCR and lists one record per CDR3 protein. This sample has about 30,000 distinct CDR3 sequences, with around 50% found just once. The clonotype was recovered from a human donor with esophageal squamous cell carcinoma. The donor label of this sample is uncertain. V gene TRBV6-1 combines with J gene TRBJ2-1; D perhaps matches TRBD2 (6 bases). This material was acquired from a patient given preoperative chemotherapy. CDR3 nucleotides: TGTGCCAGCAGTCTATCAGGAGGGCCCAACAATGAGCAGTTCTTC. It is translated as CASSLSGGPNNEQFF.